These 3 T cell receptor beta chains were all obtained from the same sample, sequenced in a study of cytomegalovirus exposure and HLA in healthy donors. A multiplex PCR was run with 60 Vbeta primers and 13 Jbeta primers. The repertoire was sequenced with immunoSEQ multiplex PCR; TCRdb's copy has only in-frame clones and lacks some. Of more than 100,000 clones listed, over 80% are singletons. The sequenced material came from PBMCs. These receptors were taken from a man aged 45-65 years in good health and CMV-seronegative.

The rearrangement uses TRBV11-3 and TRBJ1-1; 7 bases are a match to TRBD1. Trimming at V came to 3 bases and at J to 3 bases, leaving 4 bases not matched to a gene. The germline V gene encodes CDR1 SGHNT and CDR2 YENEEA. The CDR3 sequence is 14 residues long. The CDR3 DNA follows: TGTGCCAGCAGCTTGGCAGGGGGTCACACTGAAGCTTTCTTT. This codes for CASSLAGGHTEAFF.

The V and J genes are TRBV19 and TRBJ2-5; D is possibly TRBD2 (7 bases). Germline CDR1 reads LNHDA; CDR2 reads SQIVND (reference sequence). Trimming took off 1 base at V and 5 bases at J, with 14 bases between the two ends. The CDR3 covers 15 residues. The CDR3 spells CASSIGGGGDETQYF. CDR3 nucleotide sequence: TGTGCCAGTAGTATAGGGGGCGGGGGCGACGAGACCCAGTACTTC. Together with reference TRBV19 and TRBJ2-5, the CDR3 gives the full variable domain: DGGITQSPKYLFRKEGQNVTLSCEQNLNHDAMYWYRQDPGQGLRLIYYSQIVNDFQKGDIAEGYSVSREKKESFPLTVTSAQKNPTAFYLCASSIGGGGDETQYFGPGTRLLVL.

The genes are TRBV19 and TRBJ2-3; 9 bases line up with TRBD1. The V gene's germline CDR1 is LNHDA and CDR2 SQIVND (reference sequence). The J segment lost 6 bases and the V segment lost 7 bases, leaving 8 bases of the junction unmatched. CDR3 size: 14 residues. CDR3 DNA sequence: TGTGCCAGTACAGGACAGGGGTCTTTGGATACGCAGTATTTT. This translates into CASTGQGSLDTQYF.